This T cell receptor (beta chain) is drawn from a study of CD8+ T cells in alopecia areata. Germline-derived CDR1 and CDR2 are SGDLS and YYNGEE. Trimming removed 0 bases at V and 4 bases at J, with 13 bases between. CDR3 length: 15 amino acids. General study findings and limits: Between patients, shared TCR sequences were less clear than in mice. This was possibly due in part to HLA diversity in the patient population. Alopecia totalis/universalis scalp especially showed more expanded CD8+ clones than normal scalp. Scalp clonality and expanded CD8+ clones among the top 100 fell significantly with tofacitinib. Many expanded lesional clones remained in scalp and blood on tofacitinib.

Treatment of the sample: oral pan-JAK inhibitor, 5-10 mg twice daily. Note on this clone: What it binds is not known.

cDNA reverse transcribed from extracted RNA served as the sequencing template. Data came from immunoSEQ multiplex PCR; TCRdb stores just in-frame clones and leaves some out. The sample carries under 200,000 clones, less than 70% recorded once. The source was CD4+ T cells sorted from blood, collected at week 24, from a patient treated with tofacitinib. The receptor comes from a human donor with alopecia areata. The chain uses TRBV9 and TRBJ1-2; D gene ambiguous. The CDR3 here is CASSVARGTTYGYTF. The DNA of the CDR3 is TGTGCCAGCAGCGTAGCGCGGGGAACCACCTATGGCTACACCTTC.